This T cell receptor beta chain emerged from a study of cytomegalovirus exposure and HLA in healthy donors. Trimming cost V 0 bases and J 4 bases, with 11 bases left between them. The CDR3 totals 15 residues. The germline CDR1 and CDR2 sequences are SGDLS and YYNGEE. Whole-study findings and limits: High specificity and sensitivity for cytomegalovirus status were reported for the classifier. CMV antigen specificity of a few CMV-associated chains was confirmed in vitro. The listing of 150 to 200 TCR beta chains classed them as cytomegalovirus-associated.

Vbeta (60) and Jbeta (13) primers were used in the PCR. Assay: immunoSEQ multiplex PCR; the TCRdb copy retains only in-frame clones and omits some. The table shows around 210,000 clones, with more than 75% occurring only once. As concerns this clone: Its antigen is as yet unknown.

The chain links TRBV9 to TRBJ2-1; TRBD2 might be the D (6 bases). This clonotype was sampled from a woman aged 40 to 50 in good health and CMV-seronegative. Sequencing used PBMCs. The CDR3 bases are TGTGCCAGCAGCGTAGCTGGAGGGACGTACAATGAGCAGTTCTTC. The encoded protein is CASSVAGGTYNEQFF.